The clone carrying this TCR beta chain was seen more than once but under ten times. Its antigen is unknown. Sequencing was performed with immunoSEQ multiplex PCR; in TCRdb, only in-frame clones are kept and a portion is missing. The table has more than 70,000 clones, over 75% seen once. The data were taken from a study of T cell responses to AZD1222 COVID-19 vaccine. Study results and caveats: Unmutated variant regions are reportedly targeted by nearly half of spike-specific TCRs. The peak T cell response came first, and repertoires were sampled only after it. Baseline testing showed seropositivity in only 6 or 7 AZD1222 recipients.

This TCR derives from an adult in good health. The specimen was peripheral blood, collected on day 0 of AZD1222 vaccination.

CDR3 nucleotide sequence: TGTGCCACCAGCAGCCCCGCTTTGAACACTGAAGCTTTCTTT. Translation: CATSSPALNTEAFF. This chain joins TRBV15 and TRBJ1-1, with D unclear. V was trimmed by 3 bases and J by 0 bases, leaving 8 bases between them. There are 14 residues in the CDR3. CDR1 is LNHNV, CDR2 YYDKDF, per germline (reference sequence).